This TCR beta chain derives from a study of T cell responses to AZD1222 COVID-19 vaccine. On this clone: Its antigen is unidentified.

General study points: Repertoire sampling was restricted to post-peak T cell response timepoints. There were vaccine-associated CD4 TCRs across spike, dominant at 160-218 and 743-854. AZD1222 recipients seropositive at baseline numbered only six or seven. Donors were chiefly white British, with a greater number of females, and clonal diversity was perhaps underestimated.

Profiling relied on immunoSEQ multiplex PCR, and the TCRdb table lists in-frame clones only, not all of them. The data hold some 100,000 clones, with 70% to 90% observed a single time. CDR3 length: 14 amino acids. Germline CDR1 reads KGHSH; CDR2 reads LQKENI. V dropped 5 bases and J dropped 4; count of bases not matched to a gene: 7. The J gene is TRBJ1-2, the V gene TRBV18; 7 nucleotides agree with TRBD1. This sequence was found in an adult in good health. The source material was peripheral blood, sampled on day 0 of MenACWY control vaccination. The CDR3, as DNA: TGTGCCAGCTCAACCCAAGGGACAGCCTATGGCTACACCTTC. It codes for CASSTQGTAYGYTF.